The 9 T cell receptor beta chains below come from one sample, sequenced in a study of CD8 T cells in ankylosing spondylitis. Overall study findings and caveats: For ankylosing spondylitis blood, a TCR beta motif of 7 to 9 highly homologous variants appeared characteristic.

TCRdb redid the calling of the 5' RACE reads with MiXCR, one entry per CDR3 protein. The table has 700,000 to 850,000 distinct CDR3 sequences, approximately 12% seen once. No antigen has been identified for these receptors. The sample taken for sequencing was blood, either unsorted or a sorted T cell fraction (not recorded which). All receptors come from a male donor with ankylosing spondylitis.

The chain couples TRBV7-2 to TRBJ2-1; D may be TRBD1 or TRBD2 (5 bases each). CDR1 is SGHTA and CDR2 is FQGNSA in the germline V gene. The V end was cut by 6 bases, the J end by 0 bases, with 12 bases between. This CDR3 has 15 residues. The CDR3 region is CASRPGRTSYNEQFF. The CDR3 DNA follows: TGTGCCAGCAGACCGGGACGGACCTCCTACAATGAGCAGTTCTTC. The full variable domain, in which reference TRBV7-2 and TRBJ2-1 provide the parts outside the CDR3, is GAGVSQSPSNKVTEKGKDVELRCDPISGHTALYWYRQSLGQGLEFLIYFQGNSAPDKSGLPSDRFSAERTGGSVSTLTIQRTQQEDSAVYLCASRPGRTSYNEQFFGPGTRLTVL.

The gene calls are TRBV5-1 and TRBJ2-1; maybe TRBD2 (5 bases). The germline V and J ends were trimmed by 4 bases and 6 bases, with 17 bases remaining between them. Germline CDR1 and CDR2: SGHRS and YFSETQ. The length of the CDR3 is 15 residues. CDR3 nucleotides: TGCGCCAGCAGCCCGCGATCCGAGCGGTTCAATGAGCAGTTCTTC. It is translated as CASSPRSERFNEQFF.

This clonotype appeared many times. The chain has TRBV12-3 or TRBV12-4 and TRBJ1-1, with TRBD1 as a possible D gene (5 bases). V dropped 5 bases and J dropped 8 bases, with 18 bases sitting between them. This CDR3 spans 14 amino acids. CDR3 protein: CASSTRQGSTEAFF. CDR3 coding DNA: TGTGCCAGCAGTACCAGGCAGGGAAGCACGGAAGCTTTCTTT.

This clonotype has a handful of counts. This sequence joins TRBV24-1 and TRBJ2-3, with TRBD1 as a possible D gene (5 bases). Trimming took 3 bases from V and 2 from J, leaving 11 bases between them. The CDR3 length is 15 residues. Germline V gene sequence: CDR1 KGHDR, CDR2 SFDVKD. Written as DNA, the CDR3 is TGTGCCACCAGTGATCTGACAGTGAACACAGATACGCAGTATTTT. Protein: CATSDLTVNTDTQYF.

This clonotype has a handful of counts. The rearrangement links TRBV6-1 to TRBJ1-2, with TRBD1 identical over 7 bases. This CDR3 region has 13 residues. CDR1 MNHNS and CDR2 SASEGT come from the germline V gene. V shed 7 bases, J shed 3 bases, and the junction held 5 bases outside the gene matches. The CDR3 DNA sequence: TGTGCCAGCAAGATTGGACAGGACTATGGCTACACCTTC. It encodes CASKIGQDYGYTF.

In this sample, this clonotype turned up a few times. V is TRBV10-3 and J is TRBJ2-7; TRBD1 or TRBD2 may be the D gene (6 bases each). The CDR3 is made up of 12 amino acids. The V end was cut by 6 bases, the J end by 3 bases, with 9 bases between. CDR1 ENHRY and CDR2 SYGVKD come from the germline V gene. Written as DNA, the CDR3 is TGTGCCATCAGAGGGGGAGGCTACGAGCAGTACTTC. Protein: CAIRGGGYEQYF.

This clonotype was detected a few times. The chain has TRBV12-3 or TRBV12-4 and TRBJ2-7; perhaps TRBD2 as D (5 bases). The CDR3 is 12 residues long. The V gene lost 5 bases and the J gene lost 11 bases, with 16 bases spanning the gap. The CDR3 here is CASSLPTPGEYF. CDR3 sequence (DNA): TGTGCCAGCAGTCTCCCAACACCCGGGGAGTACTTC.

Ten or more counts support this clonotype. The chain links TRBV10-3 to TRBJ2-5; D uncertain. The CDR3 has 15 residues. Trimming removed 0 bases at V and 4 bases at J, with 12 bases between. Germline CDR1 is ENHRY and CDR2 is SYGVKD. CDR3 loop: CAISESGPLGETQYF. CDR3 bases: TGTGCCATCAGTGAGTCGGGTCCCCTCGGAGAGACCCAGTACTTC.

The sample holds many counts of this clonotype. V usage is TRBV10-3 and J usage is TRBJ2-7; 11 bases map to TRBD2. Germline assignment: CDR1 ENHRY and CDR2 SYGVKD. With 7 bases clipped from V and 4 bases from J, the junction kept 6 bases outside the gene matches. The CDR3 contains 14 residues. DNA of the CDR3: TGTGCCATCAAAGAAGTAGCGGGAGGGTACGAGCAGTACTTC. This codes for CAIKEVAGGYEQYF.